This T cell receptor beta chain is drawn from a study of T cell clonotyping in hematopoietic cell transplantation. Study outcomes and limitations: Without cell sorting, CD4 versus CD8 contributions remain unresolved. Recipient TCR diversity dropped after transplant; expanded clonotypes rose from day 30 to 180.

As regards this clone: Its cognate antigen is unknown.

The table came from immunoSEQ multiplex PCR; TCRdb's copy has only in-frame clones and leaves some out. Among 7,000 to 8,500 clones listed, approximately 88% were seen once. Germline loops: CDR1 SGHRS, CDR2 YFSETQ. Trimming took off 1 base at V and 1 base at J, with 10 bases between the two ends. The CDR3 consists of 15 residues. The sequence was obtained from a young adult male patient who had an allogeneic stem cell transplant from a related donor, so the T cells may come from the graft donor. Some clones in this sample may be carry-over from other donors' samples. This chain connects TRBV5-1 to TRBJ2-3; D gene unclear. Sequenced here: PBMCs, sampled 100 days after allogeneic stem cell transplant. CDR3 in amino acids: CASSLIGPGTDTQYF. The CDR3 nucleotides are TGCGCCAGCAGCTTGATCGGCCCTGGCACAGATACGCAGTATTTT. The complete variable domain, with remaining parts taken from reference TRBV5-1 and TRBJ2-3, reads KAGVTQTPRYLIKTRGQQVTLSCSPISGHRSVSWYQQTPGQGLQFLFEYFSETQRNKGNFPGRFSGRQFSNSRSEMNVSTLELGDSALYLCASSLIGPGTDTQYFGPGTRLTVL.